These 24 T cell receptor beta chains came from one sample sequenced in a study of T cell responses to AZD1222 COVID-19 vaccine. Repertoires were generated with immunoSEQ multiplex PCR, while TCRdb's copy carries only in-frame clones and drops some. The sample contains over 110,000 clones, about 91% of which appear only once. Sequenced here: peripheral blood, sampled 28 days after the second AZD1222 dose. All receptors derive from an adult who received the AZD1222 COVID-19 vaccine.

The chain joins TRBV6-5 to TRBJ1-1, with TRBD1 identical over 7 bases. Trimming removed 8 bases from V and 4 bases from J; junction bases left unmatched: 10. The CDR3 has 14 amino acids. CDR1 is MNHEY, CDR2 SVGAGI, per germline. DNA for the CDR3: TGTGCCAGCGGAATACAGGGGATCGGCACTGAAGCTTTCTTT. This codes for CASGIQGIGTEAFF.

The V call is TRBV15, the J call TRBJ1-4; tentative D call: TRBD1 (6 bases). CDR3 length: 16 residues. Germline assignment: CDR1 LNHNV and CDR2 YYDKDF (reference sequence). The V end lost 0 bases, the J end lost 5 bases, and 13 bases lay between the germline ends. As DNA, the CDR3 is TGTGCCACCAGCAGAGATGCGGGGGCTGCGAATGAAAAACTGTTTTTT. Protein product: CATSRDAGAANEKLFF.

Regarding this clone: At one boundary the junction diverges from the germline segment, which might be a read error. The chain carries TRBV5-6 and TRBJ1-2; TRBD1 matches 7 bases. The CDR3 is made up of 12 amino acids. The V gene's germline CDR1 is SGHDT and CDR2 YYEEEE. In DNA form, the CDR3 reads TGTGCCAGCAGCTCGACAGGGTATGTCTACACCTTC. Its protein is CASSSTGYVYTF.

The chain couples TRBV7-2 to TRBJ2-5, with TRBD2 matching 13 bases. J lost 2 bases, V lost 5 bases, and 5 bases had no gene match. The germline V gene encodes CDR1 SGHTA and CDR2 FQGNSA. The CDR3 contains 16 residues. The DNA for the CDR3 is TGTGCCAGCAGCCCTGGACTAGCGGGGGTTCAAGAGACCCAGTACTTC. This encodes CASSPGLAGVQETQYF. The full variable domain, its missing parts supplied by reference TRBV7-2 and TRBJ2-5, is GAGVSQSPSNKVTEKGKDVELRCDPISGHTALYWYRQSLGQGLEFLIYFQGNSAPDKSGLPSDRFSAERTGGSVSTLTIQRTQQEDSAVYLCASSPGLAGVQETQYFGPGTRLLVL.

CDR3 in amino acids: CASSLSMGLDLGEQFF. The CDR3 DNA is TGTGCCAGCAGTTTATCGATGGGACTAGACTTGGGTGAGCAGTTCTTC. The V and J genes are TRBV27 and TRBJ2-1; 8 positions agree with TRBD2. This CDR3 spans 16 amino acids. V lost 0 bases and J lost 9; bases outside the gene matches: 10. Germline V gene sequence: CDR1 MNHEY, CDR2 SMNVEV (reference sequence).

The V gene is TRBV2, the J gene TRBJ2-7, with a weak D call TRBD2 (6 bases). Trimming stripped 6 bases from V and 0 bases from J, with 12 bases between. This CDR3 comprises 14 residues. The germline CDR1 and CDR2 sequences are SNHLY and FYNNEI. In DNA, the CDR3 is TGTGCCAGCAGCCCGGGGGACGACTCCTACGAGCAGTACTTC. It specifies CASSPGDDSYEQYF.

The rearrangement links TRBV19 to TRBJ2-2, with D perhaps TRBD2 (5 bases). Germline V gives CDR1 LNHDA, CDR2 SQIVND (reference sequence). The CDR3 is 14 residues long. V was shortened by 5 bases and J by 1 base, with 8 bases between the two germline ends. The CDR3 DNA sequence: TGTGCCAGTAGTGAGGCGGGGAACACCGGGGAGCTGTTTTTT. It codes for CASSEAGNTGELFF. Full variable domain (missing parts from reference TRBV19 and TRBJ2-2): DGGITQSPKYLFRKEGQNVTLSCEQNLNHDAMYWYRQDPGQGLRLIYYSQIVNDFQKGDIAEGYSVSREKKESFPLTVTSAQKNPTAFYLCASSEAGNTGELFFGEGSRLTVL.

The CDR3 nucleotides read TGTGCCTGGAGTGCTCTGACGGGCAATCAGCCCCAGCATTTT. This encodes CAWSALTGNQPQHF. This sequence joins TRBV30 and TRBJ1-5; no firm D call. V gave up 1 base and J gave up 2 bases, with 9 bases separating them. Germline-derived CDR1 and CDR2 are GTSNPN and SVGIG (reference sequence). This CDR3 has 14 amino acids. Filled out from reference TRBV30 and TRBJ1-5, the complete variable domain reads SQTIHQWPATLVQPVGSPLSLECTVEGTSNPNLYWYRQAAGRGLQLLFYSVGIGQISSEVPQNLSASRPQDRQFILSSKKLLLSDSGFYLCAWSALTGNQPQHFGDGTRLSIL.

V is TRBV18 and J is TRBJ2-6; D may be TRBD1 (5 bases). CDR3 size: 15 residues. V shed 5 bases and J shed 1 base, with 9 bases lying between them. CDR1 KGHSH and CDR2 LQKENI come from the germline V gene. The CDR3 nucleotides read TGTGCCAGCTCAGCGACAGAGTCTGGGGCCAACGTCCTGACTTTC. Encoded protein: CASSATESGANVLTF.

The rearrangement links TRBV9 to TRBJ2-1; 11 bases are a match to TRBD1. Germline V lookup: CDR1 SGDLS, CDR2 YYNGEE. The CDR3 length is 15 residues. V lost 4 bases to trimming and J lost 6 bases; unmatched junction nucleotides: 6. CDR3 sequence (DNA): TGTGCCAGCAGCCTCCGGACAGGGGGCTTCAATGAGCAGTTCTTC. It specifies CASSLRTGGFNEQFF.

The chain has TRBV24-1 and TRBJ2-1; D might be TRBD1 (5 bases). The germline V and J ends were trimmed by 2 bases and 4 bases, with 11 bases remaining between them. The CDR3 length is 15 residues. Germline V gives CDR1 KGHDR, CDR2 SFDVKD. CDR3 sequence (DNA): TGTGCCACCAGTGATTCAGGGTCAGGTTACAATGAGCAGTTCTTC. Translation gives CATSDSGSGYNEQFF.

The chain has TRBV6-2 or TRBV6-3 and TRBJ1-1; D is unresolved. The CDR3 covers 13 residues. Germline CDR1 and CDR2: MNHEY and SVGEGT. The V and J ends lost 5 bases and 4 bases respectively, with 11 bases between them. This chain's CDR3 is CASSRHGRTEAFF. The CDR3 DNA follows: TGTGCCAGCAGTAGACACGGGCGCACTGAAGCTTTCTTT.

This clone was picked up one time. This chain links TRBV25-1 with TRBJ1-1; D remains unclear. The CDR3 is 11 residues long. Trimming removed 9 bases at V and 1 base at J, with 6 bases between. Germline V lookup: CDR1 MGHDK, CDR2 SYGVNS. The CDR3 protein is CASARNTEAFF. The CDR3 bases are TGTGCCAGTGCACGGAACACTGAAGCTTTCTTT.

CDR3 amino acids: CASSLNLYGYTF. The CDR3 DNA sequence: TGTGCCAGCAGTTTAAACCTTTATGGCTACACCTTC. The chain combines TRBV28 with TRBJ1-2; D is undetermined. Trimming stripped 2 bases from V and 5 bases from J, with 6 bases between. Germline assignment: CDR1 MDHEN and CDR2 SYDVKM. The CDR3 has 12 residues.

The V and J genes are TRBV19 and TRBJ2-7; 8 bases agree with TRBD1. V trimming: 5 bases; J trimming: 1 base; junction bases outside the gene matches: 7. This CDR3 has 15 amino acids. Germline CDR1 LNHDA, CDR2 SQIVND (reference sequence). CDR3 in DNA: TGTGCCAGTAGTCATTCAGGGGGCGATTCCTACGAGCAGTACTTC. It translates to CASSHSGGDSYEQYF.

CDR3 sequence (DNA): TGTGCCAGCTCACTGGACCGGACTGAAGCTTTCTTT. Protein sequence: CASSLDRTEAFF. The rearrangement joins TRBV18 to TRBJ1-1; the D is unclear. The germline V gene encodes CDR1 KGHSH and CDR2 LQKENI. Trimming removed 4 bases from V and 5 bases from J, with 8 bases in between. CDR3 size: 12 residues.

The gene calls are TRBV27 and TRBJ1-1; TRBD1 is a possible D gene (5 bases). V shed 9 bases and J shed 1 base, with 18 bases lying between them. CDR3 length equals 15 residues. From germline, CDR1 is MNHEY and CDR2 SMNVEV (reference sequence). The CDR3: CASYSLFTGNTEAFF. The CDR3 nucleotides are TGTGCCAGTTACAGTTTATTTACAGGGAACACTGAAGCTTTCTTT.

The chain couples TRBV7-8 to TRBJ1-1; tentatively, D is TRBD1 (5 bases). The CDR3 is 14 amino acids. V was clipped by 8 bases and J by 3 bases, with 16 bases between them. The germline V gene has CDR1 SGHVS and CDR2 FQNEAQ. CDR3: CASGAGGRYTEAFF. In nucleotides, the CDR3 is TGTGCCAGCGGTGCGGGGGGAAGGTACACTGAAGCTTTCTTT.

The V call is TRBV9, the J call TRBJ1-1, with 7 bases that match TRBD1. Per the germline V gene, CDR1 is SGDLS and CDR2 is YYNGEE. The CDR3 loop spans 13 amino acids. The V and J ends lost 2 bases and 5 bases, in that order; junction bases with no gene match: 3. CDR3 sequence: CASSVGQETEAFF. The CDR3 bases are TGTGCCAGCAGCGTCGGACAGGAGACTGAAGCTTTCTTT.

The CDR3 protein is CASTRGGFMNTEAFF. The CDR3 DNA follows: TGTGCCAGCACCAGGGGAGGATTCATGAACACTGAAGCTTTCTTT. This chain joins TRBV6-5 and TRBJ1-1; D might be TRBD1 (6 bases). This CDR3 is built from 15 residues. The V end lost 7 bases, the J end lost 0 bases, and 15 bases lay between the germline ends. From germline, CDR1 is MNHEY and CDR2 SVGAGI.

J is TRBJ2-1 and V is TRBV5-5; D gene uncertain. The CDR3 is 16 residues long. CDR1 SGHKS and CDR2 YYEKEE come from the germline V gene (reference sequence). The V end was cut by 0 bases, the J end by 5 bases, with 15 bases between. Written as DNA, the CDR3 is TGTGCCAGCAGCTTGGCCGGCCCAGTGATGGACAATGAGCAGTTCTTC. The encoded protein is CASSLAGPVMDNEQFF. Supplemented by reference TRBV5-5 and TRBJ2-1, the full variable domain reads DAGVTQSPTHLIKTRGQQVTLRCSPISGHKSVSWYQQVLGQGPQFIFQYYEKEERGRGNFPDRFSARQFPNYSSELNVNALLLGDSALYLCASSLAGPVMDNEQFFGPGTRLTVL.

The J gene is TRBJ1-2, the V gene TRBV7-2; 9 nucleotides agree with TRBD1. With 3 bases clipped from V and 0 bases from J, the junction kept 5 bases outside the gene matches. CDR1 SGHTA and CDR2 FQGNSA come from the germline V gene. The length of the CDR3 is 16 residues. The DNA for the CDR3 is TGTGCCAGCAGCTTGGGGACAGGGCATCCTAACTATGGCTACACCTTC. This gives the protein CASSLGTGHPNYGYTF.

This clone was counted between two and nine times. The genes are TRBV28 and TRBJ1-2; 12 bases fit TRBD1. V was clipped by 6 bases and J by 8 bases; unmatched bases: 7. Germline V gives CDR1 MDHEN, CDR2 SYDVKM. The CDR3 is 14 amino acids. CDR3 amino acids: CASSPGTGGDGYTF. The CDR3 region has the DNA TGTGCCAGCAGCCCCGGGACAGGGGGCGACGGCTACACCTTC.

This rearrangement joins TRBV7-2 to TRBJ1-3; the D is unclear. V lost 1 base and J lost 2, with 9 bases in between. Per germline, CDR1 SGHTA and CDR2 FQGNSA. The CDR3 runs to 15 residues. The CDR3 loop reads CASSLDRFAGNTIYF. Written as DNA, the CDR3 is TGTGCCAGCAGCTTAGATCGATTTGCTGGAAACACCATATATTTT. Looking up the rest from reference TRBV7-2 and TRBJ1-3 gives the full variable domain: GAGVSQSPSNKVTEKGKDVELRCDPISGHTALYWYRQSLGQGLEFLIYFQGNSAPDKSGLPSDRFSAERTGGSVSTLTIQRTQQEDSAVYLCASSLDRFAGNTIYFGEGSWLTVV.